The 30 T cell receptor beta chains below were found in one sample sequenced in a study of T cell clonotyping in hematopoietic cell transplantation. Measured with immunoSEQ multiplex PCR; TCRdb has only the in-frame clones, and not every one. The repertoire includes tens of thousands of clones, about 96% of them detected once, and roughly 1.5% sits in the top ten. Time point here: recipient sample about 28 days before transplant, after cytoreduction. Source: peripheral blood mononuclear cells, taken before stem cell transplant. These receptors originate from a woman between 50 and 59 years old with acute myeloid leukemia. Some clones in this sample may be carry-over from other donors' samples.

A single count supports this clone. The V gene is TRBV7-2, the J gene TRBJ1-1; 8 bases match TRBD1. The junction had 10 bases not matched to a gene; V was cut back by 6 bases and J by 1 base. This CDR3 is 16 amino acids long. Looked up from germline, CDR1 is SGHTA and CDR2 is FQGNSA. CDR3 protein: CASSLRVGTGNTEAFF. In DNA form, the CDR3 reads TGTGCCAGCAGTCTAAGAGTTGGGACAGGGAACACTGAAGCTTTCTTT.

The chain links TRBV30 to TRBJ2-5; no definite D call. With 2 bases removed from V and 4 bases from J, the gap between germline ends came to 11 bases. The CDR3 is made up of 13 amino acids. Germline CDR1 reads GTSNPN; CDR2 reads SVGIG (reference sequence). In nucleotides, the CDR3 is TGTGCCTGGAGTTTACAAGGGCCAGAGACCCAGTACTTC. Its translation is CAWSLQGPETQYF.

This chain connects TRBV6-1 to TRBJ2-7, with TRBD1 matching over 7 bases. The CDR3 covers 14 residues. Looked up from germline, CDR1 is MNHNS and CDR2 is SASEGT. V was pared by 6 bases and J by 2 bases, with 7 bases of the junction left unmatched. CDR3 sequence reads: CASSKTGSPYEQYF. As DNA, the CDR3 is TGTGCCAGCAGCAAGACAGGGTCCCCCTACGAGCAGTACTTC.

This chain uses TRBV5-1 with TRBJ2-1; perhaps TRBD1 as D (5 bases). V lost 2 bases and J 4 bases, leaving 16 bases between the germline ends. This CDR3 contains 16 residues. Germline V CDR1 and CDR2: SGHRS, YFSETQ. DNA for the CDR3: TGCGCCAGCAGCTTCCCCGAGTTGGCAGGGTACAATGAGCAGTTCTTC. Translated: CASSFPELAGYNEQFF.

The genes are TRBV4-2 and TRBJ2-3; 9 nucleotides agree with TRBD2. V lost 0 bases to trimming and J lost 6 bases; unmatched junction nucleotides: 7. Germline CDR1 LGHNA, CDR2 YNFKEQ. This CDR3 has 16 residues. The CDR3 DNA reads as TGTGCCAGCAGCCAAGATCTTTCGGCGGGAGGGGATACGCAGTATTTT. Encoded protein: CASSQDLSAGGDTQYF.

CDR3 nucleotide sequence: TGCGCCAGCAGCTTCACCTCAGACACTGAAGCTTTCTTT. This gives the protein CASSFTSDTEAFF. The chain carries TRBV5-1 and TRBJ1-1; D unclear. The CDR3 has 13 amino acids. CDR1 is SGHRS and CDR2 is YFSETQ in the germline V gene. V lost 2 bases and J 3 bases, leaving 8 bases between the germline ends.

The chain couples TRBV19 to TRBJ1-5; no reliable D call. CDR1 is LNHDA and CDR2 is SQIVND in the germline V gene (reference sequence). CDR3 size: 13 residues. V was cut by 8 bases and J by 0 bases, with 8 bases left in between. CDR3 in amino acids: CASLGISNQPQHF. In DNA, the CDR3 is TGTGCCAGTTTGGGGATTAGCAATCAGCCCCAGCATTTT.

The chain employs TRBV5-1 and TRBJ1-2; D gene uncertain. CDR1 and CDR2 (germline): SGHRS, YFSETQ. This CDR3 comprises 13 residues. V was shortened by 0 bases and J by 3 bases, with 6 bases between the two germline ends. CDR3 residues: CASSLAGDYGYTF. The CDR3 DNA reads as TGCGCCAGCAGCTTGGCTGGGGACTATGGCTACACCTTC.

The V and J genes are TRBV30 and TRBJ1-2, with a weak D call TRBD1 (5 bases). Germline CDR1 reads GTSNPN; CDR2 reads SVGIG (reference sequence). V was trimmed by 2 bases and J by 2 bases, leaving 12 bases between them. The length of the CDR3 is 14 residues. The CDR3 is CAWSFLGRNYGYTF. The CDR3 bases are TGTGCCTGGAGTTTTTTGGGACGGAACTATGGCTACACCTTC.

The chain recombines TRBV19 with TRBJ2-7; 7 bases align to TRBD1. The J segment lost 6 bases and the V segment lost 5 bases, leaving 25 bases of the junction unmatched. CDR1 is LNHDA, CDR2 SQIVND, per germline (reference sequence). This CDR3 is built from 19 residues. DNA for the CDR3: TGTGCCAGTAGTTCACCCTCGGGACAGAAGCGTTCGGTGGGGACCGAGCAGTACTTC. This encodes CASSSPSGQKRSVGTEQYF.

The rearrangement joins TRBV5-6 to TRBJ1-3; no reliable D call. Germline CDR1 SGHDT, CDR2 YYEEEE. Trimming shortened V by 5 bases and J by 1 base, and 10 bases separated the two germline ends. This CDR3 is built from 14 residues. CDR3 nucleotide sequence: TGTGCCAGCAGGGCGCGAGGGTCTGGAAACACCATATATTTT. Translation: CASRARGSGNTIYF.

The chain carries TRBV19 and TRBJ2-3, with 7 positions matching TRBD1. CDR3 length equals 12 residues. V shed 10 bases and J 3 bases; nucleotides not matched to a gene: 4. CDR1 is LNHDA, CDR2 SQIVND, per germline (reference sequence). The CDR3 sequence: CATKGATDTQYF. Here the CDR3 DNA reads TGTGCCACAAAGGGGGCTACAGATACGCAGTATTTT.

V gene TRBV7-2 combines with J gene TRBJ2-6, with D unclear. The length of the CDR3 is 16 residues. From germline, CDR1 is SGHTA and CDR2 FQGNSA. The V gene lost 3 bases and the J gene lost 0 bases, with 9 bases spanning the gap. Here the CDR3 reads CASSFAVGSGANVLTF. The CDR3 coding sequence is TGTGCCAGCAGCTTTGCCGTTGGCTCTGGGGCCAACGTCCTGACTTTC.

The CDR3 DNA follows: TGTGCCAGCAGGGGACCAATATTCTACGAGCAGTACTTC. Protein sequence: CASRGPIFYEQYF. The chain is built from TRBV2 and TRBJ2-7; D is perhaps TRBD1 or TRBD2 (5 bases each). V was trimmed by 6 bases and J by 3 bases, leaving 12 bases between them. Germline lookup yields CDR1 SNHLY and CDR2 FYNNEI. This CDR3 is built from 13 residues.

Comments on this clone: This specimen includes other DNA sequences encoding the same CDR3. The J gene is TRBJ2-2, the V gene TRBV2; unclear D gene. The CDR3 extends over 11 amino acids. Per germline, CDR1 SNHLY and CDR2 FYNNEI. With 6 bases removed from V and 5 bases from J, the gap between germline ends came to 4 bases. The chain's CDR3 is CASRGTGELFF. Here the CDR3 DNA reads TGTGCCAGCAGGGGGACCGGGGAGCTGTTTTTT.

The rearrangement joins TRBV9 to TRBJ2-1; 10 nucleotides line up with TRBD2. This CDR3 contains 16 residues. Germline V gene data show CDR1 as SGDLS and CDR2 as YYNGEE. Germline trimming cut 3 bases from V and 6 bases from J; bases unmatched to any gene: 9. CDR3 protein: CASSGDTSGAGNEQFF. The CDR3 DNA sequence: TGTGCCAGCAGCGGGGACACTAGCGGGGCTGGCAATGAGCAGTTCTTC.

V and J are TRBV30 and TRBJ2-1, with 11 bases fitting TRBD2. CDR1 and CDR2 from the germline V gene are GTSNPN and SVGIG (reference sequence). The CDR3 contains 15 residues. The J segment lost 7 bases and the V segment lost 2 bases, leaving 7 bases of the junction unmatched. The CDR3 loop reads CAWSSTSGSVNEQFF. The CDR3 coding sequence is TGTGCCTGGAGTTCCACTAGCGGGAGCGTGAATGAGCAGTTCTTC.

The chain is built from TRBV5-4 and TRBJ1-6, with 7 bases matching TRBD1. The CDR3 contains 15 residues. V lost 3 bases, J lost 3 bases, and 3 bases stayed unmatched. Germline V gene data show CDR1 as SGHNT and CDR2 as YYREEE (reference sequence). The CDR3 here is CASSSGTVYNSPLHF. CDR3 sequence (DNA): TGTGCCAGCAGCTCCGGGACAGTCTATAATTCACCCCTCCACTTT. Full variable domain (rest looked up from reference TRBV5-4 and TRBJ1-6): ETGVTQSPTHLIKTRGQQVTLRCSSQSGHNTVSWYQQALGQGPQFIFQYYREEENGRGNFPPRFSGLQFPNYSSELNVNALELDDSALYLCASSSGTVYNSPLHFGNGTRLTVT.

Concerning this clone itself: At the DNA level, this CDR3 is encoded by other sequences in the same sample as well. The V and J genes are TRBV14 and TRBJ2-7; the D is unclear. CDR1 and CDR2 (germline): SGHDN, FVKESK. The V and J ends lost 1 base and 4 bases respectively, with 2 bases between them. The CDR3 loop spans 11 amino acids. DNA of the CDR3: TGTGCCAGCAGCCAAGTTTACGAGCAGTACTTC. This translates into CASSQVYEQYF.

The chain links TRBV10-1 to TRBJ2-7; the D gene is possibly TRBD1 (6 bases). The CDR3 totals 14 residues. V lost 0 bases to trimming and J lost 3 bases, with 9 bases between them. The germline CDR1 and CDR2 sequences are WNHNN and SYGVQD (reference sequence). CDR3 amino acids: CASSESLGGYEQYF. CDR3 sequence (DNA): TGCGCCAGCAGTGAGTCGCTAGGGGGCTACGAGCAGTACTTC.

This chain joins TRBV7-9 and TRBJ1-3; D remains unclear. CDR1 is SEHNR and CDR2 is FQNEAQ in the germline V gene (reference sequence). The V and J ends lost 6 bases and 0 bases respectively, with 12 bases between them. The CDR3 is made up of 15 amino acids. In DNA form, the CDR3 reads TGTGCCAGCAGACCACGCGGGAACTCTGGAAACACCATATATTTT. Its translation: CASRPRGNSGNTIYF.

DNA of the CDR3: TGTGCCAGCAGCCTCGACTTGGGAGGCTTTACCGGGGAGCTGTTTTTT. This encodes CASSLDLGGFTGELFF. The V call is TRBV7-8, the J call TRBJ2-2, with TRBD2 as a possible D gene (6 bases). This CDR3 comprises 16 residues. V lost 5 bases and J lost 5, with 18 bases in between. Germline values: CDR1 SGHVS, CDR2 FQNEAQ. The full variable domain, in which reference TRBV7-8 and TRBJ2-2 provide the parts outside the CDR3, is GAGVSQSPRYKVAKRGQDVALRCDPISGHVSLFWYQQALGQGPEFLTYFQNEAQLDKSGLPSDRFFAERPEGSVSTLKIQRTQQEDSAVYLCASSLDLGGFTGELFFGEGSRLTVL.

V gene TRBV19 combines with J gene TRBJ1-5; D perhaps matches TRBD1 (6 bases). Trimming shortened V by 8 bases and J by 3 bases, and 17 bases separated the two germline ends. The CDR3 has 15 residues. Germline V lookup: CDR1 LNHDA, CDR2 SQIVND (reference sequence). CDR3 loop: CASGTGIFFNQPQHF. CDR3 coding DNA: TGTGCCAGTGGTACAGGGATTTTCTTCAATCAGCCCCAGCATTTT.

This rearrangement joins TRBV14 to TRBJ2-5; 9 nucleotides agree with TRBD1. Germline V gives CDR1 SGHDN, CDR2 FVKESK. J gave up 5 bases and V 0 bases, and 4 bases lay outside the gene matches. The CDR3 runs 15 residues. The CDR3 protein is CASSQEYRGLETQYF. The CDR3 coding sequence is TGTGCCAGCAGCCAAGAATACAGGGGGCTGGAGACCCAGTACTTC. Full variable domain (outside the CDR3, taken from reference TRBV14 and TRBJ2-5): EAGVTQFPSHSVIEKGQTVTLRCDPISGHDNLYWYRRVMGKEIKFLLHFVKESKQDESGMPNNRFLAERTGGTYSTLKVQPAELEDSGVYFCASSQEYRGLETQYFGPGTRLLVL.

The chain joins TRBV10-3 to TRBJ2-3; maybe TRBD1 (6 bases). The CDR3 consists of 14 residues. From germline, CDR1 is ENHRY and CDR2 SYGVKD. The germline V and J ends were trimmed by 7 bases and 2 bases, with 13 bases remaining between them. CDR3 sequence (DNA): TGTGCCATCAAGGTCAGGGGTGACACAGATACGCAGTATTTT. Residues: CAIKVRGDTDTQYF.

The chain links TRBV5-4 to TRBJ1-4; D is perhaps TRBD1 (6 bases). Germline V gene sequence: CDR1 SGHNT, CDR2 YYREEE (reference sequence). V was cut by 3 bases and J by 5 bases, with 20 bases left in between. The CDR3 contains 17 residues. CDR3 residues: CASSSFGGAAGNEKLFF. The CDR3, as DNA: TGTGCCAGCAGCTCGTTTGGGGGGGCCGCTGGGAATGAAAAACTGTTTTTT.

The chain joins TRBV7-2 to TRBJ1-2, with D unresolved. The CDR3 contains 14 residues. V was clipped by 5 bases and J by 1 base, with 11 bases between them. CDR1 is SGHTA and CDR2 is FQGNSA in the germline V gene. CDR3 region: CASSPGGDNYGYTF. CDR3 DNA: TGTGCCAGCAGCCCGGGTGGGGATAACTATGGCTACACCTTC.

The CDR3 nucleotides are TGTGCCAGTCACGAGGGGGATTCGAACACCGGGGAGCTGTTTTTT. Amino acids: CASHEGDSNTGELFF. This chain connects TRBV6-1 to TRBJ2-2; a possible D gene is TRBD1 (6 bases). The germline V and J ends were trimmed by 9 bases and 0 bases, with 14 bases remaining between them. CDR3 length equals 15 residues. CDR1 and CDR2 (germline): MNHNS, SASEGT.

The rearrangement links TRBV11-2 to TRBJ1-6; the D gene is possibly TRBD1 (5 bases). Germline V lookup: CDR1 SGHAT, CDR2 FQNNGV. V was pared by 5 bases and J by 8 bases, with 13 bases between. The CDR3 has 14 residues. The CDR3, as DNA: TGTGCCAGCAGCGCCGCAGGGATGGATTCACCCCTCCACTTT. Protein product: CASSAAGMDSPLHF.

J is TRBJ2-5 and V is TRBV30, with a weak D call TRBD1 (5 bases). The ends were cut back, 2 bases at V and 5 bases at J, with 12 bases in the middle. CDR1 is GTSNPN, CDR2 SVGIG, per germline (reference sequence). There are 13 residues in the CDR3. The CDR3 DNA reads as TGTGCCTGGAGTTACAGGCCGGGCGAGACCCAGTACTTC. This gives the protein CAWSYRPGETQYF. The whole variable domain, filled in from reference TRBV30 and TRBJ2-5, reads SQTIHQWPATLVQPVGSPLSLECTVEGTSNPNLYWYRQAAGRGLQLLFYSVGIGQISSEVPQNLSASRPQDRQFILSSKKLLLSDSGFYLCAWSYRPGETQYFGPGTRLLVL.